This T cell receptor beta chain was found in a study of T cell responses to AZD1222 COVID-19 vaccine. This CDR3 has 16 residues. V was cut by 4 bases and J by 0 bases, with 15 bases left in between. Germline V gene sequence: CDR1 MNHEY, CDR2 SVGEGT. A note on this clone: Its antigen is not identified.

Study-wide findings and caveats: The study found vaccine-associated CD4 TCRs spanning spike, dominant at 160-218 and 743-854. After two AZD1222 doses, spike-specific TCR breadth and depth rose versus day 0.

Using immunoSEQ multiplex PCR, the repertoire was profiled, and TCRdb retains in-frame clones only, with some absent. In the table there are 140,000 or so clones, approximately 86% of which are singletons. Sequencing was performed on peripheral blood, taken on day 0 of AZD1222 vaccination. This clonotype was obtained from an adult in good health. The genes are TRBV6-2 or TRBV6-3 and TRBJ1-1, with a weak D call TRBD1 (6 bases). CDR3 DNA: TGTGCCAGCAGTTCACCCCGGGGGCGGGTGAACACTGAAGCTTTCTTT. Its protein is CASSSPRGRVNTEAFF.